This TCR beta chain was sequenced during a study of blood T cell repertoires in COVID-19. Study at large: Collection of acute and convalescent COVID-19 samples took place in the United States, Italy and Spain.

Trimming left V 0 bases short and J 3 bases short, with 14 bases between. This CDR3 is 16 amino acids long. The V gene's germline CDR1 is SGHTA and CDR2 FQGNSA. Seattle cases were enrolled at active infection and followed longitudinally. In the original processing: Nucleated cell number was recorded as an estimate derived from reference gene primer amplification. TCRdb keeps only in-frame clones here, not all; method: immunoSEQ multiplex PCR. For V, J and clone size, that table is used; D and trimming come from the DNA. The table shows 150,000 to 200,000 clones, with about 85% occurring only once. This clonotype was obtained from a man aged 55-75 years with COVID-19, enrolled during active disease. The chain is built from TRBV7-2 and TRBJ1-1; D gene unclear. Sequencing used peripheral blood. The CDR3: CASSLATTGRYTEAFF. The CDR3 DNA sequence: TGTGCCAGCAGCTTAGCGACCACGGGGAGGTACACTGAAGCTTTCTTT.